The 27 T cell receptor beta chains reported below all come from one sample, sequenced in a study of blood T cell repertoires in COVID-19. TCRdb's table, derived via immunoSEQ multiplex PCR, lists solely in-frame clones and lacks some. Among about 60,000 clones, around 89% were seen once, and the ten largest hold roughly an eighth. Material: peripheral blood. These receptors all come from an older woman with active COVID-19.

This clone was observed a handful of times. This chain uses TRBV29-1 with TRBJ1-4; D gene ambiguous. V was clipped by 4 bases and J by 6 bases, with 3 bases between them. Germline CDR1 is SQVTM and CDR2 is ANQGSEA. CDR3 length: 10 residues. The CDR3 sequence is CSVADEKLFF. Here the CDR3 DNA reads TGCAGCGTTGCTGATGAAAAACTGTTTTTT. Supplemented by reference TRBV29-1 and TRBJ1-4, the full variable domain reads SAVISQKPSRDICQRGTSLTIQCQVDSQVTMMFWYRQQPGQSLTLIATANQGSEATYESGFVIDKFPISRPNLTFSTLTVSNMSPEDSSIYLCSVADEKLFFGSGTQLSVL.

This clone was seen once. The chain links TRBV7-4 to TRBJ1-5, with no clear D. Germline V lookup: CDR1 SGHVT, CDR2 SQSDAQ. The CDR3 is made up of 13 amino acids. The V end lost 7 bases, the J end lost 2 bases, and 9 bases lay between the germline ends. In nucleotides, the CDR3 is TGTGCCAGCATGTCCCTAGGCAATCAGCCCCAGCATTTT. Its translation is CASMSLGNQPQHF.

This clone showed up just a few times. The chain employs TRBV3-1 (or the pseudogene TRBV3-2) and TRBJ1-6, with D maybe TRBD1 (6 bases). There are 17 residues in the CDR3. The germline V gene has CDR1 LGHDT and CDR2 YNNKEL (reference sequence). V lost 0 bases and J 7 bases, leaving 16 bases between the germline ends. In DNA, the CDR3 is TGTGCCAGCAGCCAAGAAGTAGGGGGGGCGATCAATTCACCCCTCCACTTT. Its translation: CASSQEVGGAINSPLHF.

CDR3 DNA: TGTGCCACTAATCGAGCGGGGGGGCCCTACAATGAGCAGTTCTTC. Amino acids: CATNRAGGPYNEQFF. The V call is TRBV19, the J call TRBJ2-1; 10 positions match TRBD2. With 10 bases clipped from V and 2 bases from J, the junction kept 8 bases outside the gene matches. The length of the CDR3 is 15 residues. From germline, CDR1 is LNHDA and CDR2 SQIVND (reference sequence).

The V and J genes are TRBV6-2 or TRBV6-3 and TRBJ1-1; TRBD1 might be the D (6 bases). This CDR3 spans 14 amino acids. Germline CDR1 is MNHEY and CDR2 is SVGEGT. Trimming took off 6 bases at V and 1 base at J, with 12 bases between the two ends. DNA of the CDR3: TGTGCCAGCAGCTTGCTGGACAGGAACACTGAAGCTTTCTTT. It encodes CASSLLDRNTEAFF.

This clone was counted once. This chain connects TRBV11-2 to TRBJ2-3, with TRBD2 matching over 9 bases. V shed 0 bases, J shed 4 bases, and the junction held 5 bases outside the gene matches. CDR1 is SGHAT and CDR2 is FQNNGV in the germline V gene. This CDR3 is 16 amino acids long. The DNA of the CDR3 is TGTGCCAGCAGCTTAGATTTGCGGGGGGGCCCAGATACGCAGTATTTT. Its translation is CASSLDLRGGPDTQYF.

The chain has TRBV12-3 or TRBV12-4 and TRBJ1-1; no reliable D call. CDR3 length: 11 residues. V dropped 7 bases and J dropped 3 bases, with 6 bases sitting between them. The CDR3: CASTPDTEAFF. The CDR3 coding sequence is TGTGCCAGCACCCCGGACACTGAAGCTTTCTTT.

The chain has TRBV11-3 and TRBJ2-3; D is ambiguous. The germline V and J ends were trimmed by 2 bases and 3 bases, with 12 bases remaining between them. The CDR3 is 15 amino acids. Germline V gives CDR1 SGHNT, CDR2 YENEEA. The CDR3 reads CASSLSSSLTDTQYF. The DNA of the CDR3 is TGTGCCAGCAGCTTATCGTCCAGTCTGACAGATACGCAGTATTTT. Full variable domain (rest looked up from reference TRBV11-3 and TRBJ2-3): EAGVVQSPRYKIIEKKQPVAFWCNPISGHNTLYWYLQNLGQGPELLIRYENEEAVDDSQLPKDRFSAERLKGVDSTLKIQPAELGDSAVYLCASSLSSSLTDTQYFGPGTRLTVL.

The rearrangement links TRBV6-6 to TRBJ1-6; the match to TRBD1 covers 7 bases. Germline loops: CDR1 MNHNY, CDR2 SVGAGI (reference sequence). The length of the CDR3 is 16 residues. Germline trimming cut 6 bases from V and 8 bases from J; bases unmatched to any gene: 13. The CDR3 spells CASSSSRGGADSPLHF. CDR3 sequence (DNA): TGTGCCAGCAGCTCATCACGAGGGGGCGCTGATTCACCCCTCCACTTT.

This sequence joins TRBV20-1 and TRBJ1-1; D uncertain. Germline V gives CDR1 DFQATT, CDR2 SNEGSKA (reference sequence). The CDR3 length is 11 residues. With 5 bases removed from V and 0 bases from J, the gap between germline ends came to 4 bases. The CDR3 is CSAQMNTEAFF. DNA of the CDR3: TGCAGTGCTCAAATGAACACTGAAGCTTTCTTT.

This clone was found once. CDR3 in DNA: TGTGCCTGGAGCTTGGGACTAGCGGGGAAAACTGGGGATACGCAGTATTTT. This encodes CAWSLGLAGKTGDTQYF. The chain couples TRBV30 to TRBJ2-3, with 13 positions matching TRBD2. V lost 3 bases to trimming and J lost 6 bases; unmatched junction nucleotides: 12. The CDR3 is 17 residues long. Germline assignment: CDR1 GTSNPN and CDR2 SVGIG (reference sequence).

J is TRBJ1-6 and V is TRBV7-6, with D perhaps TRBD1 (5 bases). CDR3 length: 14 amino acids. Trimming stripped 1 base from V and 14 bases from J, with 15 bases between. CDR1 SGHVS and CDR2 FNYEAQ come from the germline V gene. The CDR3 protein is CASSLDLTGGTLHF. The CDR3 DNA reads TGTGCCAGCAGCTTAGACCTAACAGGCGGCACCCTCCACTTT.

The chain joins TRBV7-9 to TRBJ2-5; no clear D. Germline CDR1 is SEHNR and CDR2 is FQNEAQ (reference sequence). Trimming cost V 5 bases and J 4 bases, with 14 bases left between them. This CDR3 comprises 14 residues. The CDR3, as DNA: TGTGCCAGCAGCCCCCGTGAAGCATCAGAGACCCAGTACTTC. Protein sequence: CASSPREASETQYF.

This sequence joins TRBV18 and TRBJ2-2; D perhaps matches TRBD1 (5 bases). The CDR3 is 14 amino acids. V lost 3 bases and J 6 bases, leaving 11 bases between the germline ends. CDR1 KGHSH and CDR2 LQKENI come from the germline V gene. In DNA form, the CDR3 reads TGTGCCAGCTCACCTTCCAGGGATGCCGGGGAGCTGTTTTTT. Translated: CASSPSRDAGELFF.

This clone was counted once. The rearrangement links TRBV28 to TRBJ1-3; D may be TRBD1 (5 bases). The length of the CDR3 is 15 residues. Looked up from germline, CDR1 is MDHEN and CDR2 is SYDVKM. V lost 3 bases to trimming and J lost 2 bases, with 11 bases between them. CDR3 nucleotide sequence: TGTGCCAGCAGTTTCCGGGGGTCTACTGGAAACACCATATATTTT. Amino acids: CASSFRGSTGNTIYF.

This clone was counted a single time. This chain uses TRBV4-1 with TRBJ1-4, with 8 bases fitting TRBD1. The germline V gene encodes CDR1 MGHRA and CDR2 YSYEKL. The V segment lost 2 bases and the J segment 8 bases; nucleotides outside the gene matches: 7. This CDR3 comprises 15 residues. The CDR3 loop is CASSQLRGRREKLFF. The DNA of the CDR3 is TGCGCCAGCAGCCAACTCAGGGGGCGACGGGAAAAACTGTTTTTT.

The chain uses TRBV7-9 and TRBJ2-7, with 8 bases matching TRBD1. CDR1 is SEHNR, CDR2 FQNEAQ, per germline (reference sequence). V trimming: 0 bases; J trimming: 5 bases; junction bases outside the gene matches: 6. This CDR3 has 15 amino acids. The CDR3 sequence is CASSLAVDRENEQYF. The DNA for the CDR3 is TGTGCCAGCAGCTTAGCAGTGGACAGGGAGAACGAGCAGTACTTC.

This chain links TRBV29-1 with TRBJ2-7; D might be TRBD1 (7 bases). This CDR3 has 12 amino acids. CDR1 is SQVTM and CDR2 is ANQGSEA in the germline V gene. Trimming took 6 bases from V and 2 from J, leaving 11 bases between them. The CDR3 spells CSVRDSAYEQYF. CDR3 nucleotides: TGCAGCGTGCGGGACAGCGCCTACGAGCAGTACTTC.

V gene TRBV5-1 combines with J gene TRBJ2-7, with TRBD1 matching 9 bases. The length of the CDR3 is 15 residues. Per the germline V gene, CDR1 is SGHRS and CDR2 is YFSETQ. V gave up 1 base and J gave up 2 bases; unmatched junction bases: 4. The CDR3 region is CASSLTGQGTYEQYF. The DNA of the CDR3 is TGCGCCAGCAGCTTGACTGGACAGGGGACCTACGAGCAGTACTTC.

The rearrangement joins TRBV27 to TRBJ1-2; weak D call: TRBD1 (5 bases). Germline lookup yields CDR1 MNHEY and CDR2 SMNVEV (reference sequence). V was cut by 3 bases and J by 5 bases, with 10 bases left in between. The CDR3 runs 13 residues. CDR3: CASSFGGGYGYTF. Written as DNA, the CDR3 is TGTGCCAGCAGTTTTGGGGGAGGGTATGGCTACACCTTC.

The V and J genes are TRBV7-6 and TRBJ1-2; perhaps TRBD1 as D (5 bases). The V end lost 3 bases, the J end lost 8 bases, and 19 bases lay between the germline ends. The CDR3 runs 15 residues. In germline, CDR1 is SGHVS, CDR2 FNYEAQ. CDR3 sequence: CASSFQQAKRGGYTF. For the CDR3, the DNA is TGTGCCAGCAGCTTCCAACAGGCGAAAAGGGGAGGCTACACCTTC. Full variable domain (rest looked up from reference TRBV7-6 and TRBJ1-2): GAGVSQSPRYKVTKRGQDVALRCDPISGHVSLYWYRQALGQGPEFLTYFNYEAQQDKSGLPNDRFSAERPEGSISTLTIQRTEQRDSAMYRCASSFQQAKRGGYTFGSGTRLTVV.

The chain has TRBV5-4 and TRBJ2-1; D unclear. V was shortened by 4 bases and J by 7 bases, with 9 bases between the two germline ends. This CDR3 region has 12 residues. CDR1 and CDR2 from the germline V gene are SGHNT and YYREEE (reference sequence). CDR3 residues: CASSPSRNEQFF. In DNA, the CDR3 is TGTGCCAGCAGCCCCTCGAGAAATGAGCAGTTCTTC. The variable domain in full, completed from reference TRBV5-4 and TRBJ2-1, reads ETGVTQSPTHLIKTRGQQVTLRCSSQSGHNTVSWYQQALGQGPQFIFQYYREEENGRGNFPPRFSGLQFPNYSSELNVNALELDDSALYLCASSPSRNEQFFGPGTRLTVL.

J is TRBJ1-5 and V is TRBV6-5, with a tentative D call TRBD1 (6 bases). Between the trimmed V and J ends, which lost 6 bases and 4 bases, there was a span of 16 bases. In germline, CDR1 is MNHEY, CDR2 SVGAGI. The CDR3 covers 15 residues. The chain's CDR3 is CASSRDSQGNQPQHF. The CDR3 DNA follows: TGTGCCAGCAGCCGCGACAGTCAGGGGAATCAGCCCCAGCATTTT.

This chain joins TRBV5-4 and TRBJ1-1, with 9 bases identical to TRBD1. This CDR3 has 14 residues. After removal of 5 bases from V and 4 bases from J, the junction contained 6 bases not matched to a gene. Germline CDR1 is SGHNT and CDR2 is YYREEE (reference sequence). CDR3 DNA sequence: TGTGCCAGCAGTAAACAGGGGGCAGGCACTGAAGCTTTCTTT. This encodes CASSKQGAGTEAFF.

The chain recombines TRBV2 with TRBJ2-7, with TRBD1 matching 7 bases. This CDR3 comprises 12 residues. Germline CDR1 reads SNHLY; CDR2 reads FYNNEI. After removal of 7 bases from V and 2 bases from J, the junction contained 2 bases not matched to a gene. CDR3 sequence reads: CASKQGPYEQYF. In DNA form, the CDR3 reads TGTGCCAGCAAACAGGGGCCCTACGAGCAGTACTTC.

The genes are TRBV4-1 and TRBJ1-4; 7 bases fit TRBD1. V shed 4 bases and J 4 bases; nucleotides not matched to a gene: 3. CDR1 is MGHRA, CDR2 YSYEKL, per germline. The CDR3 sequence is 14 residues long. As DNA, the CDR3 is TGCGCCAGCAGCCGACAGGGTGATAATGAAAAACTGTTTTTT. Translation: CASSRQGDNEKLFF.

This chain joins TRBV9 and TRBJ1-6, with D uncertain. Germline V gene sequence: CDR1 SGDLS, CDR2 YYNGEE. The length of the CDR3 is 14 residues. V was pared by 2 bases and J by 5 bases, with 8 bases between. DNA for the CDR3: TGTGCCAGCAGCGTCCAGGTTAATAATTCACCCCTCCACTTT. Protein: CASSVQVNNSPLHF.